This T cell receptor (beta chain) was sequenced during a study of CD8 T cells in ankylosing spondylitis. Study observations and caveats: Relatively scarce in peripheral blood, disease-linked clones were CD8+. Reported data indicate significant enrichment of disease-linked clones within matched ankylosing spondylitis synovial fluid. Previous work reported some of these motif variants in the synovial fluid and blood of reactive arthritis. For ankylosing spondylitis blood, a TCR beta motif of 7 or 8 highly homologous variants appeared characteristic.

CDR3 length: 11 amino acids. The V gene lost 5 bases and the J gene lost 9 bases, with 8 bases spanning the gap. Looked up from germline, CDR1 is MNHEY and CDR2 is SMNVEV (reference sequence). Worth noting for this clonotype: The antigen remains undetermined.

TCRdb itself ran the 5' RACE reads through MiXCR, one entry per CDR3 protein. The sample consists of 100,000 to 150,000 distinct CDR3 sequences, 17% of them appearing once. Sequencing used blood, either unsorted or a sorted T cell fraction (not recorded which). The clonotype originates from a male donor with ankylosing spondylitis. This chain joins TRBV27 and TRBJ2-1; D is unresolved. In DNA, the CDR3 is TGTGCCAGCAGTGAGCATGGTGAGCAGTTCTTC. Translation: CASSEHGEQFF.